The next 28 T cell receptor beta chains were all read from a single sample in a study of T cells in women clearing cervical HPV infection. Sequencing used immunoSEQ multiplex PCR; TCRdb keeps in-frame clones, though not all of them. The repertoire table contains around 23,000 clones. Input material: blood buffy coat. The receptors derive from a woman aged 18 to 75 with a cervical HPV16 infection that either progressed to CIN3+ or cleared (not recorded which).

Details on this clone: With the read ending 3 residues before the CDR3 end, the germline J gene is used to fill in that end. The chain uses TRBV2 and TRBJ2-2; either TRBD1 or TRBD2 may supply D (5 bases each). V was trimmed by 6 bases and J by 5 bases, leaving 13 bases between them. Germline CDR1 SNHLY, CDR2 FYNNEI. The CDR3 contains 14 residues. The chain's CDR3 is CASRPGRGTGELFF. The CDR3 DNA, read in part, is TGTGCCAGCAGACCAGGGAGAGGGACCGGGGAG.

Of note for this clone: The read halts 3 residues ahead of the CDR3 end, with the missing end drawn from the germline J gene. The chain employs TRBV14 and TRBJ1-6; TRBD1 agrees at 9 bases. The J segment lost 10 bases and the V segment lost 0 bases, leaving 7 bases of the junction unmatched. The CDR3 length is 16 residues. Germline V CDR1 and CDR2: SGHDN, FVKESK. Incomplete CDR3 DNA: TGTGCCAGCAGCCAAGATCCTAGGACAGGGGAGTCACCC. It encodes CASSQDPRTGESP. Given in full, the CDR3 is CASSQDPRTGESPLHF. Looking up the rest from reference TRBV14 and TRBJ1-6 gives the full variable domain: EAGVTQFPSHSVIEKGQTVTLRCDPISGHDNLYWYRRVMGKEIKFLLHFVKESKQDESGMPNNRFLAERTGGTYSTLKVQPAELEDSGVYFCASSQDPRTGESPLHFGNGTRLTVT.

With respect to this clone: The missing CDR3 end, 3 residues past where the read stops, is filled in from the germline J gene. V usage is TRBV5-3 and J usage is TRBJ1-6, with TRBD1 identical over 8 bases. TRBV5-3 is an ORF, and what it does is uncertain. This CDR3 contains 14 residues. Unmatched junction bases numbered 3, after V lost 4 bases and J lost 6 bases. The covered CDR3 bases are TGTGCCAGAAGCCTCGGACAGGGTAATTCACCC. It is translated as CARSLGQGNSP. The whole CDR3 region reads CARSLGQGNSPLHF.

For this clone: Coverage ceases 3 residues before the CDR3 finishes, and the germline J gene fills in the end. The V gene is TRBV5-1, the J gene TRBJ2-5, with D perhaps TRBD1 or TRBD2 (5 bases each). V was trimmed by 0 bases and J by 5 bases, leaving 11 bases between them. CDR1 and CDR2 from the germline V gene are SGHRS and YFSETQ. The CDR3 consists of 14 residues. CDR3 DNA, as far as it was read: TGCGCCAGCAGCTTGGGGAGGAAGGGGGAGACC. It translates to CASSLGRKGET. The full CDR3 protein reads CASSLGRKGETQYF.

As concerns this clone: Read coverage stops 3 residues before the CDR3 terminus; the germline J gene supplies the remainder. The chain recombines TRBV7-8 with TRBJ2-3; D remains ambiguous. Per the germline V gene, CDR1 is SGHVS and CDR2 is FQNEAQ. The CDR3 contains 12 residues. The covered CDR3 bases are TGTGCCAGCAGCTTAGTCAGAGAGACG. It yields the protein CASSLVRET. The full CDR3 sequence reads CASSLVRETQYF. Full variable domain (rest looked up from reference TRBV7-8 and TRBJ2-3): GAGVSQSPRYKVAKRGQDVALRCDPISGHVSLFWYQQALGQGPEFLTYFQNEAQLDKSGLPSDRFFAERPEGSVSTLKIQRTQQEDSAVYLCASSLVRETQYFGPGTRLTVL.

A remark on this clone: The read terminates 3 residues ahead of where the CDR3 ends, so the germline J gene completes it. The V call is TRBV30, the J call TRBJ2-2, with 8 bases matching TRBD1. The CDR3 runs to 14 residues. Germline values: CDR1 GTSNPN, CDR2 SVGIG (reference sequence). The CDR3 here is CAWTPETGASPLFF. The sequenced part of the CDR3 DNA is TGTGCCTGGACCCCCGAGACAGGGGCTTCACCG.

Turning to this clone: The read ends 3 residues early relative to the CDR3; the germline J gene fills the gap. The rearrangement links TRBV2 to TRBJ2-3; the D gene is possibly TRBD2 (6 bases). The CDR3 length is 15 residues. Per the germline V gene, CDR1 is SNHLY and CDR2 is FYNNEI. This CDR3 reads CASSPAGPQEQPQYF. The part of the CDR3 DNA that was read is TGTGCCAGCAGCCCCGCGGGGCCCCAGGAGCAGCCG.

This clone is identified as medium-sized from frequency. With the read ending 3 residues before the CDR3 end, the germline J gene is used to fill in that end. The V call is TRBV29-1, the J call TRBJ1-1, with a weak D call TRBD1 (6 bases). Trimming stripped 3 bases from V and 1 base from J, with 9 bases between. Per the germline V gene, CDR1 is SQVTM and CDR2 is ANQGSEA. This CDR3 region has 13 residues. The sequenced CDR3 bases are TGCAGCGTTGATCGGACAGAGAACACTGAA. Amino acids: CSVDRTENTE. The full CDR3 is CSVDRTENTEAFF.

In the case of this clone: Read data end 3 residues before the CDR3 end; the end is taken from the germline J gene. V usage is TRBV5-1 and J usage is TRBJ2-7; TRBD1 aligns across 10 bases. The length of the CDR3 is 14 residues. Germline V CDR1 and CDR2: SGHRS, YFSETQ. V dropped 3 bases and J dropped 2; count of bases not matched to a gene: 2. The sequenced part of the CDR3 DNA is TGCGCCAGCAGCTGGGGACAGGGGCCCTACGAG. This encodes CASSWGQGPYE. The whole CDR3 sequence reads CASSWGQGPYEQYF.

For this clone: The DNA ends 3 residues before the CDR3 does, and the rest of the CDR3 is filled in from the germline J gene. This chain connects TRBV2 to TRBJ2-5; D is possibly TRBD2 (6 bases). The CDR3 totals 17 residues. Germline V gene lookup returns CDR1 SNHLY and CDR2 FYNNEI. V dropped 3 bases and J dropped 2 bases, with 19 bases sitting between them. CDR3 residues: CASSEGSWRLDQETQYF. Partial CDR3 DNA: TGTGCCAGCAGTGAGGGGTCTTGGAGACTAGATCAAGAGACC.

The chain's CDR3 is CASSPYAGGYNSTLFF. The CDR3 DNA, read in part, is TGTGCCAGCTCACCGTATGCAGGGGGCTATAATTCAACA. The chain joins TRBV18 to TRBJ1-4, with TRBD1 matching over 8 bases. Read sequence stops 3 residues before the CDR3 end, and the germline J gene provides the missing end. This CDR3 contains 16 residues. Germline loops: CDR1 KGHSH, CDR2 LQKENI.

CDR3 residues: CASSYGTGYEQYF. The sequenced part of the CDR3 DNA is TGTGCCAGCAGTTATGGGACAGGATACGAG. This chain links TRBV6-2 or TRBV6-3 with TRBJ2-7; 8 bases agree with TRBD1. The DNA ends 3 residues before the CDR3 does, and the rest of the CDR3 is filled in from the germline J gene. The length of the CDR3 is 13 residues. Germline CDR1 reads MNHEY; CDR2 reads SVGEGT. After removal of 3 bases from V and 4 bases from J, the junction contained 2 bases not matched to a gene.

As regards this clone: The read ends 3 residues early relative to the CDR3; the germline J gene fills the gap. The chain couples TRBV6-7 to TRBJ1-5; TRBD1 might be the D (5 bases). TRBV6-7 is filed as an ORF, its function uncertain. The CDR3 is made up of 16 amino acids. Trimming left V 2 bases short and J 6 bases short, with 17 bases between. CDR3: CASSYRGVRAAQPQHF. CDR3 DNA, as far as it was read: TGTGCCAGCAGTTACCGAGGAGTCAGGGCGGCTCAGCCC.

The sequenced CDR3 bases are TGTGCCAGCAGTCCGGACAGTGCAACTAATGAAAAA. This codes for CASSPDSATNEK. In full, the CDR3 is CASSPDSATNEKLFF. The J gene is TRBJ1-4, the V gene TRBV2; weak D call: TRBD1 (6 bases). The CDR3 end lies 3 residues beyond the end of the read and is filled in from the germline J gene. The CDR3 runs to 15 residues. Trimming stripped 5 bases from V and 0 bases from J, with 10 bases between. Germline lookup yields CDR1 SNHLY and CDR2 FYNNEI.

About this clone itself: The CDR3 end falls 3 residues outside the read, so it is completed with the germline J gene. Distinct nucleotide sequences in the sample also encode this CDR3. The chain has TRBV7-2 and TRBJ2-1, with TRBD1 matching 7 bases. The junction had 3 bases not matched to a gene; V was cut back by 0 bases and J by 4 bases. The CDR3 totals 15 residues. Germline lookup yields CDR1 SGHTA and CDR2 FQGNSA. CDR3: CASSLAGGAYNEQFF. CDR3 DNA, as far as it was read: TGTGCCAGCAGCTTAGCAGGGGGCGCTTACAATGAG.

Notes on this clone: The missing CDR3 end, 3 residues past where the read stops, is filled in from the germline J gene. The chain has TRBV10-3 and TRBJ2-5, with unresolved D. The CDR3 is 15 amino acids. Trimming took off 0 bases at V and 2 bases at J, with 10 bases between the two ends. Per the germline V gene, CDR1 is ENHRY and CDR2 is SYGVKD. Here the CDR3 reads CAISESRQFQETQYF. The sequenced CDR3 bases are TGTGCCATCAGTGAGTCGCGGCAGTTTCAAGAGACC.

A word on this clone: At one end, the junction sequence differs from germline, possibly due to a read error. This CDR3 is also generated by other DNA sequences in the sample. The DNA read from the CDR3 is TGTGCCAGTAGTATTCTTCTGGGGGCGCGTGGAAACACG. Its protein is CASSILLGARGNT. The complete CDR3 reads CASSILLGARGNTIYF. The chain combines TRBV19 with TRBJ1-3; D perhaps matches TRBD1 (6 bases). The read gets to within 3 residues of the CDR3 end, and the germline J gene fills in the rest. The CDR3 contains 16 residues. Germline V gene sequence: CDR1 LNHDA, CDR2 SQIVND (reference sequence).

Notes on this clone: Read data end 3 residues before the CDR3 end; the end is taken from the germline J gene. The chain couples TRBV4-1 to TRBJ2-7, with a possible D match to TRBD2 (5 bases). V lost 0 bases and J lost 2, with 17 bases in between. Germline-derived CDR1 and CDR2 are MGHRA and YSYEKL. This CDR3 is 17 amino acids long. The chain's CDR3 is CASSQEGVSRGAYEQYF. CDR3 bases read: TGCGCCAGCAGCCAAGAGGGCGTTTCCCGGGGAGCCTACGAG.

On this clone itself: The sequence runs out 3 residues before the end of the CDR3; the remainder is reconstructed from the germline J gene. The chain joins TRBV6-1 to TRBJ2-5; 8 nucleotides line up with TRBD2. Germline V gene sequence: CDR1 MNHNS, CDR2 SASEGT. V was pared by 4 bases and J by 5 bases, with 6 bases of the junction left unmatched. The CDR3 runs 14 residues. The sequenced part of the CDR3 DNA is TGTGCCAGCAGTGTGGGGACTAGGGGGGAGACC. Its protein is CASSVGTRGET. The complete CDR3 sequence is CASSVGTRGETQYF.

On this clone: Read sequence stops 3 residues before the CDR3 end, and the germline J gene provides the missing end. The chain carries TRBV6-2 or TRBV6-3 and TRBJ2-5, with D possibly TRBD1 on 5 matching bases. V was cut by 5 bases and J by 5 bases, with 18 bases left in between. Per the germline V gene, CDR1 is MNHEY and CDR2 is SVGEGT. The CDR3 spans 15 residues. The sequenced part of the CDR3 DNA is TGTGCCAGCAGTCCTACGGGCCAGGGCTGGGAGACC. It is translated as CASSPTGQGWET. The full CDR3 sequence reads CASSPTGQGWETQYF.

About this clone itself: The CDR3 extends 3 residues past the end of the read, so its final part is completed from the germline J gene. The chain carries TRBV20-1 and TRBJ1-2, with D maybe TRBD1 (5 bases). Germline V gives CDR1 DFQATT, CDR2 SNEGSKA (reference sequence). The CDR3 extends over 16 amino acids. Trimming removed 3 bases from V and 4 bases from J, with 21 bases in between. The sequenced CDR3 bases are TGCAGTGCTAGTAAAGGGACTTCCCCGGGAAGCTATGGC. Its protein is CSASKGTSPGSYG. The whole CDR3 sequence is CSASKGTSPGSYGYTF.

A note on this clone: The sequenced fragment ends 3 residues before the CDR3 boundary, so the rest is inferred from the germline J gene. The chain combines TRBV19 with TRBJ2-3, with D possibly matching TRBD2 (5 bases). Germline-derived CDR1 and CDR2 are LNHDA and SQIVND (reference sequence). The CDR3 runs to 14 residues. Here the CDR3 reads CASSMRADQETQYF. The covered CDR3 bases are TGTGCCAGTAGTATGAGAGCGGACCAAGAGACG.

To note about this clone: The read finishes 3 residues shy of the CDR3 end, and the germline J gene is used to complete it. The same CDR3 also results from other DNA sequences found in this sample. The chain uses TRBV6-2 or TRBV6-3 and TRBJ1-2; tentative D call: TRBD1 (6 bases). V lost 4 bases and J lost 2, with 8 bases in between. This CDR3 spans 13 amino acids. From germline, CDR1 is MNHEY and CDR2 SVGEGT. CDR3 DNA (partial): TGTGCCAGCAGTTCAACAGGGAACTATGGC. Protein sequence: CASSSTGNYG. The complete CDR3 reads CASSSTGNYGYTF.

The CDR3: CASTQSSRGNTGELFF. The CDR3 DNA, read in part, is TGTGCCAGCACCCAGTCGTCAAGGGGGAACACCGGGGAG. The chain joins TRBV6-4 to TRBJ2-2, with D tentatively TRBD1 (5 bases). Read sequence stops 3 residues before the CDR3 end, and the germline J gene provides the missing end. The CDR3 spans 16 residues. V shed 7 bases and J shed 1 base, with 16 bases lying between them. Germline V CDR1 and CDR2: MRHNA, SNTAGT.

With regard to this clone: The sequence runs out 3 residues before the end of the CDR3; the remainder is reconstructed from the germline J gene. The chain carries TRBV5-6 and TRBJ2-3, with TRBD2 identical over 13 bases. Germline assignment: CDR1 SGHDT and CDR2 YYEEEE. J lost 4 bases, V lost 5 bases, and 4 bases had no gene match. The CDR3 length is 15 residues. CDR3 loop: CASRQLAGGPDTQYF. Partial CDR3 DNA: TGTGCCAGCAGACAACTAGCGGGGGGGCCAGATACG.

About this clone itself: The read halts 3 residues ahead of the CDR3 end, with the missing end drawn from the germline J gene. The chain employs TRBV6-1 and TRBJ2-5, with D possibly TRBD2 on 6 matching bases. Germline V gene sequence: CDR1 MNHNS, CDR2 SASEGT. The CDR3 length is 16 residues. Trimming stripped 4 bases from V and 5 bases from J, with 20 bases between. The CDR3 sequence: CASSVDSRLRGETQYF. The sequenced part of the CDR3 DNA is TGTGCCAGCAGTGTCGATAGTAGGCTCCGGGGGGAGACC.

About this clone itself: The CDR3 extends 3 residues past the end of the read, so its final part is completed from the germline J gene. The chain employs TRBV4-2 and TRBJ2-3, with TRBD2 identical over 10 bases. V lost 6 bases, J lost 6 bases, and 12 bases stayed unmatched. Germline CDR1 LGHNA, CDR2 YNFKEQ. The CDR3 length is 16 residues. CDR3 bases read: TGTGCCAGCAGTAAATACGGACTAGCGGAGGGGGATACG. Translated, it gives CASSKYGLAEGDT. The full CDR3 reads CASSKYGLAEGDTQYF.

Concerning this clone: The CDR3 end falls 3 residues outside the read, so it is completed with the germline J gene. The chain joins TRBV11-3 to TRBJ2-5; TRBD1 matches 8 bases. CDR1 is SGHNT and CDR2 is YENEEA in the germline V gene. There are 13 residues in the CDR3. J gave up 4 bases and V 3 bases, and 1 base lay outside the gene matches. CDR3 bases read: TGTGCCAGCAGCTTTACAGGGGGAGAGACC. Protein sequence: CASSFTGGET. The whole CDR3 sequence is CASSFTGGETQYF.